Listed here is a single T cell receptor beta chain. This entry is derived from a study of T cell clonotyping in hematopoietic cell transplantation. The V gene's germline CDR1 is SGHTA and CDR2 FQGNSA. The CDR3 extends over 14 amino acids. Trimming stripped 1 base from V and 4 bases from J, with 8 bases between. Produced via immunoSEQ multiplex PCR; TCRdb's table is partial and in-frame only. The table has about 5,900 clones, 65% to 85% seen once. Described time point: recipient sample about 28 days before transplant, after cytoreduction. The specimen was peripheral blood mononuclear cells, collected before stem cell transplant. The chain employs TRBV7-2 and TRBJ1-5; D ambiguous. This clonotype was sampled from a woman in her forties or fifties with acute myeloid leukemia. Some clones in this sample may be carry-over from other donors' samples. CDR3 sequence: CASSLVPENQPQHF. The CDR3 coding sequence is TGTGCCAGCAGCTTAGTTCCGGAAAATCAGCCCCAGCATTTT.